What follows describes a single T cell receptor beta chain. Its antigen is as yet unknown. Sequencing of TCR beta covered CD8+ and CD4+ T cells obtained from blood. The sample belongs to a study of CD8 T cells in Susac syndrome. Study-level information: Roughly 6 sequenced Susac syndrome patients had clinically active disease, while under ten were in remission. Study results and caveats: Clonal expansion involving Susac CD8+ cells peaked in TEMRA cells and active patients.

An amount of RNA that ranged from roughly 0.45 to 1 ug was reverse transcribed with random hexamers. With immunoSEQ multiplex PCR, TCR beta CDR3 was amplified across 54 Vbeta and 13 Jbeta. TCRdb re-called the immunoSEQ multiplex PCR reads with MiXCR, one entry per CDR3 protein. The table has about 85,000 distinct CDR3 sequences, over 90% seen once; the top ten hold over 0.35%. CDR3 length equals 15 residues. V lost 5 bases, J lost 0 bases, and 17 bases lay in between. Germline V CDR1 and CDR2: DFQATT, SNEGSKA (reference sequence). The rearrangement uses TRBV20-1 and TRBJ2-7; perhaps TRBD2 as D (6 bases). The source is a human donor with Susac syndrome. Sequenced: CD8+ T cells from PBMCs. CDR3 residues: CSASPLAGYSYEQYF. CDR3 nucleotides: TGCAGTGCTTCCCCTCTCGCGGGGTACTCCTACGAGCAGTACTTC.